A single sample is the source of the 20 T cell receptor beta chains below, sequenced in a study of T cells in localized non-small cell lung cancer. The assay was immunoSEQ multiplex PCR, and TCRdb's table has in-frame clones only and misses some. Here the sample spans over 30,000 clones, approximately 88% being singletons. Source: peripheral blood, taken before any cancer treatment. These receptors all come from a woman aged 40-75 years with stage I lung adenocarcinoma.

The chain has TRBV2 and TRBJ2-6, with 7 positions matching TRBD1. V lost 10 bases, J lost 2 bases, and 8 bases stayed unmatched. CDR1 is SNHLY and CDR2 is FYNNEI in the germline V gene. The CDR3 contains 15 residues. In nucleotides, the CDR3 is TGTGCCAACATGAGGGACAGTGCTGGGGCCAACGTCCTGACTTTC. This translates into CANMRDSAGANVLTF.

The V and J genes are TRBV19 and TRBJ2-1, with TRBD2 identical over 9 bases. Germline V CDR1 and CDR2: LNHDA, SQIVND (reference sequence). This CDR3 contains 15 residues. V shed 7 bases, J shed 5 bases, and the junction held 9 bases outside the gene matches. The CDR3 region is CASTISGSGNNEQFF. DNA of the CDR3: TGTGCCAGTACCATTAGCGGGAGTGGGAACAATGAGCAGTTCTTC.

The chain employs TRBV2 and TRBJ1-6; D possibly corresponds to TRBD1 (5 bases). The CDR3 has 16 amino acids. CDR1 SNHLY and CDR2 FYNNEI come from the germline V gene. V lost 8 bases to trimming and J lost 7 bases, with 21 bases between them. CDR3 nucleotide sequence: TGTGCCAGCTCTAACCCGGGGGGGAGTCTGAATTCACCCCTCCACTTT. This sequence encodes CASSNPGGSLNSPLHF.

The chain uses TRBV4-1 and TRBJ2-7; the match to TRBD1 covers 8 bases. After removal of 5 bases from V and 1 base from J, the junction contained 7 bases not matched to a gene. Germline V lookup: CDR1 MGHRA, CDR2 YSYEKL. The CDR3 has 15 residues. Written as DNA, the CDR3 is TGCGCCAGCAGCGACGCCGGGACAGGTTCCTACGAGCAGTACTTC. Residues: CASSDAGTGSYEQYF.

The CDR3 sequence: CASSYRRGSYEQYF. CDR3 in DNA: TGTGCCAGCAGCTACCGTCGCGGGTCCTACGAGCAGTACTTC. The chain employs TRBV27 and TRBJ2-7; TRBD2 is a possible D gene (5 bases). CDR3 length: 14 residues. CDR1 MNHEY and CDR2 SMNVEV come from the germline V gene (reference sequence). Between the trimmed V and J ends, which lost 6 bases and 1 base, there was a span of 13 bases.

CDR3 amino acids: CASSAGTGGNQPQHF. The CDR3, as DNA: TGTGCCAGCAGCGCCGGGACAGGGGGCAATCAGCCCCAGCATTTT. The chain has TRBV11-2 and TRBJ1-5; the match to TRBD1 covers 10 bases. Germline CDR1 and CDR2: SGHAT and FQNNGV. V gave up 5 bases and J gave up 2 bases; unmatched junction bases: 3. There are 15 residues in the CDR3. Looking up the rest from reference TRBV11-2 and TRBJ1-5 gives the full variable domain: EAGVAQSPRYKIIEKRQSVAFWCNPISGHATLYWYQQILGQGPKLLIQFQNNGVVDDSQLPKDRFSAERLKGVDSTLKIQPAKLEDSAVYLCASSAGTGGNQPQHFGDGTRLSIL.

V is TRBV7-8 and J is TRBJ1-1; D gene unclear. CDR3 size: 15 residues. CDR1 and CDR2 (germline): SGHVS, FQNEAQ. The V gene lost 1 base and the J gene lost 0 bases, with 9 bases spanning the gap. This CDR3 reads CASSLVAGMNTEAFF. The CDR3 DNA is TGTGCCAGCAGCTTAGTTGCGGGGATGAACACTGAAGCTTTCTTT.

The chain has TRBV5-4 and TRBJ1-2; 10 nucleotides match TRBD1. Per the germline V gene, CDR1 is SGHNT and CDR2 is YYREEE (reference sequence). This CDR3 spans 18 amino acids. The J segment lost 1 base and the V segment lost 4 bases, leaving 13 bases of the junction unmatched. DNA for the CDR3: TGTGCCAGCAGCCCAAGGGGGACAGGGGTCGCCCTTAACTATGGCTACACCTTC. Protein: CASSPRGTGVALNYGYTF.

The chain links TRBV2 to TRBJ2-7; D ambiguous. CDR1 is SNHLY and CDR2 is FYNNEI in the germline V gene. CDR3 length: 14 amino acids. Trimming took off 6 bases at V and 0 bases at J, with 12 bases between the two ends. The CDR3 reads CASSDTYYSYEQYF. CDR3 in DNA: TGTGCCAGCAGCGATACTTATTACTCCTACGAGCAGTACTTC.

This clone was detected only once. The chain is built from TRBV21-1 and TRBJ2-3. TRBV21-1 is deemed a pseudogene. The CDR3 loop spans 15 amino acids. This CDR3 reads CASSKGPPNTDTQYF. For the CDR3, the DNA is TGTGCCAGCAGCAAAGGGCCTCCTAACACAGATACGCAGTATTTT.

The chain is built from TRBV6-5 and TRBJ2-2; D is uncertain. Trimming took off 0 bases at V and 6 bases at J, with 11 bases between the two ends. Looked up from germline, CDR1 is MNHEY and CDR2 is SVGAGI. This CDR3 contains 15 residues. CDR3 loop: CASSYSTSQAGELFF. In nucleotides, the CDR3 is TGTGCCAGCAGTTACTCAACCTCGCAGGCCGGGGAGCTGTTTTTT.

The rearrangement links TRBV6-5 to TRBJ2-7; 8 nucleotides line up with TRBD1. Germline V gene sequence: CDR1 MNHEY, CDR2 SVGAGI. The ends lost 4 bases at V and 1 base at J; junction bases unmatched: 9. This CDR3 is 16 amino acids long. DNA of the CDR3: TGTGCCAGCAGTTGGGGGGCAGGGGGCTATTCCTACGAGCAGTACTTC. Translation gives CASSWGAGGYSYEQYF.

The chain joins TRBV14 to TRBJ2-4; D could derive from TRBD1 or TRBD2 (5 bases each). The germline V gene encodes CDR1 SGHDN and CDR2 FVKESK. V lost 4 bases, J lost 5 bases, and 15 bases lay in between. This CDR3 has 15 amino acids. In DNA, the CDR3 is TGTGCCAGCAGCCGAGGGGTTGGGGTTCAAAACATTCAGTACTTC. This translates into CASSRGVGVQNIQYF. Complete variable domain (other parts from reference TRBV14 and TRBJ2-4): EAGVTQFPSHSVIEKGQTVTLRCDPISGHDNLYWYRRVMGKEIKFLLHFVKESKQDESGMPNNRFLAERTGGTYSTLKVQPAELEDSGVYFCASSRGVGVQNIQYFGAGTRLSVL.

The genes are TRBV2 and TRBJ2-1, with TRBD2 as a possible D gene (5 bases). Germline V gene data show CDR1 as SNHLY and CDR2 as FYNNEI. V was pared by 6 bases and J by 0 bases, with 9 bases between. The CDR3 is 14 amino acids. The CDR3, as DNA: TGTGCCAGCAGGTTAGCGAGCTCCTACAATGAGCAGTTCTTC. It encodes CASRLASSYNEQFF.

In nucleotides, the CDR3 is TGTGCCAGTAGTATAGATAGGACAGGGTCGACGCAGTATTTT. Its translation is CASSIDRTGSTQYF. The gene calls are TRBV19 and TRBJ2-3; 8 bases align to TRBD1. The CDR3 is 14 amino acids. Germline CDR1 reads LNHDA; CDR2 reads SQIVND (reference sequence). J lost 9 bases, V lost 0 bases, and 5 bases had no gene match.

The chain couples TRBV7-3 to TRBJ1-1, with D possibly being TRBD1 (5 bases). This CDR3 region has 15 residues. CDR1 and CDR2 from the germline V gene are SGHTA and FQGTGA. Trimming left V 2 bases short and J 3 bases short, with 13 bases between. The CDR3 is CASSLGRVGDTEAFF. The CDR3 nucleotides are TGTGCCAGCAGCTTAGGCAGGGTGGGCGACACTGAAGCTTTCTTT.

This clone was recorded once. This CDR3 is CASSVDPTQETQYF. The CDR3 DNA sequence: TGTGCCAGCAGCGTAGACCCTACGCAAGAGACCCAGTACTTC. The rearrangement links TRBV9 to TRBJ2-5; D call uncertain. CDR3 length: 14 residues. Trimming stripped 0 bases from V and 2 bases from J, with 8 bases between. Germline V CDR1 and CDR2: SGDLS, YYNGEE. The full variable domain, completed using reference TRBV9 and TRBJ2-5, is DSGVTQTPKHLITATGQRVTLRCSPRSGDLSVYWYQQSLDQGLQFLIQYYNGEERAKGNILERFSAQQFPDLHSELNLSSLELGDSALYFCASSVDPTQETQYFGPGTRLLVL.

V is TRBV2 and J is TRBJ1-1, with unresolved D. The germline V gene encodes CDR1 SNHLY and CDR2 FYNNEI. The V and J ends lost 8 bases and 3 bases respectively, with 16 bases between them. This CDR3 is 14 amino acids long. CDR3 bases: TGTGCCAGCGGTACCTCCCAAAGGGACACTGAAGCTTTCTTT. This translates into CASGTSQRDTEAFF. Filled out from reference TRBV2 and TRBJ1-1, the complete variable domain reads EPEVTQTPSHQVTQMGQEVILRCVPISNHLYFYWYRQILGQKVEFLVSFYNNEISEKSEIFDDQFSVERPDGSNFTLKIRSTKLEDSAMYFCASGTSQRDTEAFFGQGTRLTVV.

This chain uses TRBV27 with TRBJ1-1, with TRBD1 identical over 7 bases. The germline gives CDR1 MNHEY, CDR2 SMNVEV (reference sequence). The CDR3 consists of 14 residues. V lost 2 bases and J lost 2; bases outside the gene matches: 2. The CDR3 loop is CASSLTGANTEAFF. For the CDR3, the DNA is TGTGCCAGCAGTTTAACAGGGGCCAACACTGAAGCTTTCTTT.

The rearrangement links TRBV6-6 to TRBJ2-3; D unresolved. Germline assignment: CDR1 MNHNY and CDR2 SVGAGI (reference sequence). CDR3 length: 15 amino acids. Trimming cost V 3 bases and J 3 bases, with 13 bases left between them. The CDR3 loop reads CASSYGPMQTDTQYF. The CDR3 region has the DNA TGTGCCAGCAGTTATGGCCCCATGCAAACAGATACGCAGTATTTT.